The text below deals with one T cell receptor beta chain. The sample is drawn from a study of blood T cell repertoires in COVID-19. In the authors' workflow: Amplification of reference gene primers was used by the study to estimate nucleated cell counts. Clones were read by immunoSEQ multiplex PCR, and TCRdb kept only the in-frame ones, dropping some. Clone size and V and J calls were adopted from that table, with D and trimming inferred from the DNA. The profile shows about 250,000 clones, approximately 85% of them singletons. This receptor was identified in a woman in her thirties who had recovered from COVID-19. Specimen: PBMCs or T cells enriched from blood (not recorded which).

CDR3 coding DNA: TGTGCCACAGGACAGGGGCAAGAGACCCAGTACTTC. Translating it yields CATGQGQETQYF. V gene TRBV10-3 combines with J gene TRBJ2-5, with TRBD1 identical over 9 bases. Germline V lookup: CDR1 ENHRY, CDR2 SYGVKD. Trimming took 10 bases from V and 2 from J; bases not matched to a gene: 2. CDR3 length: 12 residues.